The rows below give T cell receptor beta chains drawn from one sample of a study of CD8 T cells in ankylosing spondylitis. TCRdb reprocessed the 5' RACE reads via MiXCR and lists one record per CDR3 protein. The sample lists 200,000 to 250,000 distinct CDR3 sequences, roughly 24% occurring once. The source material was blood, either unsorted or a sorted T cell fraction (not recorded which). Source of these receptors: a male donor with ankylosing spondylitis or in good health (not recorded which). Both conserved end residues are part of each CDR3. The order of the fields is V gene, D gene, clone size, J gene, CDR3 protein, CDR3 DNA. A D gene is named only where the DNA matches it firmly. Part of the rows lack a size; the others show once, few, many or a class for expanded clones.

>TRBV20-1|-|few|TRBJ1-2
CSARDRVPNYGYTF
TGCAGTGCTAGAGATCGGGTCCCCAACTATGGCTACACCTTC
>TRBV7-2|-|many|TRBJ2-5
CASTNAGQWSQYF
TGTGCCAGCACCAATGCGGGACAGTGGTCCCAGTACTTC
>TRBV29-1|TRBD1|few|TRBJ2-3
CSVGARTGSTDTQYF
TGCAGCGTTGGGGCTCGGACAGGGAGCACAGATACGCAGTATTTT
>TRBV7-2|TRBD1|few|TRBJ1-1
CASSLVQGAEAFF
TGTGCCAGCAGCTTAGTACAGGGGGCTGAAGCTTTCTTT
>TRBV6-1|TRBD1|-|TRBJ1-1
CASSPYSRGVAEAFF
TGTGCCAGCAGCCCATACAGCAGGGGGGTGGCTGAAGCTTTCTTT
>TRBV20-1|TRBD2|many|TRBJ2-1
CSAANSGRLDEQFF
TGCAGTGCAGCTAATAGCGGGAGGTTGGATGAGCAGTTCTTC
>TRBV5-1|-|few|TRBJ2-1
CASSLGASGGYNEQFF
TGCGCCAGCAGCTTGGGGGCGTCCGGGGGCTACAATGAGCAGTTCTTC
>TRBV3-1|TRBD2|-|TRBJ2-7
CASSHLPRLREIYEQYF
TGTGCCAGCAGCCATCTTCCACGTCTGCGGGAGATCTACGAGCAGTACTTC
>TRBV9|TRBD2|once|TRBJ2-5
CASSGGLGTETQYF
TGTGCCAGCAGCGGGGGACTAGGGACGGAGACCCAGTACTTC
>TRBV29-1|-|many|TRBJ2-5
CSVGGAEETQYF
TGCAGCGTAGGAGGGGCAGAAGAGACCCAGTACTTC
>TRBV18|TRBD2|-|TRBJ2-1
CASSPGAASGPNF
TGTGCCAGCTCACCAGGAGCGGCTAGCGGGCCTAACTTC
>TRBV7-3|-|-|TRBJ2-7
CASSLNREYEQYF
TGTGCCAGCAGCCTAAACAGGGAATACGAGCAGTACTTC
>TRBV4-3|-|-|TRBJ2-1
CASSQDHEQFF
TGCGCCAGCAGCCAAGATCATGAGCAGTTCTTC
>TRBV20-1|-|many|TRBJ2-1
CSAVRDHNEQFF
TGCAGTGCCGTCCGAGACCACAATGAGCAGTTCTTC
>TRBV29-1|TRBD2|many|TRBJ2-7
CSVSPRTSGEQYF
TGCAGCGTTTCTCCCCGGACTAGCGGTGAGCAGTACTTC
>TRBV20-1|-|many|TRBJ2-1
CSAAGTPASYNEQFF
TGCAGTGCAGCCGGGACGCCAGCCTCCTACAATGAGCAGTTCTTC
>TRBV10-3|TRBD1|many|TRBJ1-3
CAISDLDRAGNTIYF
TGTGCCATCAGTGACCTGGACAGGGCTGGAAACACCATATATTTT
>TRBV20-1|-|few|TRBJ2-5
CSARDEAYQETQYF
TGCAGTGCTAGAGATGAGGCGTACCAAGAGACCCAGTACTTC
>TRBV18|-|many|TRBJ2-2
CASSPASTGELFF
TGTGCCAGCTCACCAGCTAGCACCGGGGAGCTGTTTTTT
>TRBV6-5|TRBD2|-|TRBJ2-7
CASSYLAGVDEQYF
TGTGCCAGCAGTTACTTAGCGGGAGTGGACGAGCAGTACTTC
>TRBV5-1|-|many|TRBJ1-6
CASSLAAGNNSPLHF
TGCGCCAGCAGCTTGGCGGCAGGCAATAATTCACCCCTCCACTTT
>TRBV9|TRBD1|many|TRBJ1-2
CASSVGDSIYGYTF
TGTGCCAGCAGCGTAGGGGACAGCATATATGGCTACACCTTC